A selection of T cell receptor beta chains follows, all from one sample in a study of T cell changes during pregnancy in multiple sclerosis. Method: immunoSEQ multiplex PCR; TCRdb's copy keeps in-frame clones and lacks some. The sample has roughly 20,000 clones, roughly nine tenths seen once. This specimen was CD8+ T cells from peripheral blood mononuclear cells, taken in the second trimester of pregnancy. Receptors originate from a female donor in good health, enrolled as a control in a pregnancy study. The CDR3 runs from the conserved cysteine through the conserved F or W. D genes are given only for firm matches. Clone size is given for some rows only: seen once, a few or many times, or a class if the clone is expanded.

clone size: NA
J gene: TRBJ2-1
V gene: TRBV5-6
D gene: NA
CDR3 protein: CASSLASLYEQFF
CDR3 DNA: TGTGCCAGCAGCTTGGCCTCCCTGTATGAGCAGTTCTTC

clone size: NA
J gene: TRBJ2-3
V gene: TRBV6-1
D gene: TRBD2
CDR3 protein: CASSESPAGDTDTQYF
CDR3 DNA: TGTGCCAGCAGTGAATCCCCAGCGGGAGACACAGATACGCAGTATTTT

clone size: NA
J gene: TRBJ2-6
V gene: TRBV6-1
D gene: NA
CDR3 protein: CASSQADYLTF
CDR3 DNA: TGTGCCAGCAGTCAGGCGGACTATCTGACTTTC

clone size: NA
J gene: TRBJ2-1
V gene: TRBV19
D gene: NA
CDR3 protein: CASRSSGTPSNEQFF
CDR3 DNA: TGTGCCAGTAGATCCTCCGGGACACCTTCCAATGAGCAGTTCTTC

clone size: NA
J gene: TRBJ1-4
V gene: TRBV14
D gene: TRBD1
CDR3 protein: CASSASRGRGEKLFF
CDR3 DNA: TGTGCCAGCAGCGCATCCAGGGGGCGAGGTGAAAAACTGTTTTTT

clone size: NA
J gene: TRBJ2-1
V gene: TRBV12-5
D gene: TRBD2
CDR3 protein: CASGPGLAPRDNEQFF
CDR3 DNA: TGTGCTAGTGGCCCGGGACTAGCGCCCAGGGACAATGAGCAGTTCTTC

clone size: NA
J gene: TRBJ2-7
V gene: TRBV7-2
D gene: NA
CDR3 protein: CASSLEGGVFSYEQYF
CDR3 DNA: TGTGCCAGCAGCTTAGAGGGGGGGGTTTTCTCCTACGAGCAGTACTTC

clone size: NA
J gene: TRBJ2-7
V gene: TRBV5-6
D gene: TRBD2
CDR3 protein: CASSFGGSHEQYF
CDR3 DNA: TGTGCCAGCAGCTTTGGCGGGAGTCACGAGCAGTACTTC

clone size: NA
J gene: TRBJ2-1
V gene: TRBV25-1
D gene: TRBD1
CDR3 protein: CASSATGNEQFF
CDR3 DNA: TGTGCCAGCAGTGCGACAGGGAATGAGCAGTTCTTC

clone size: NA
J gene: TRBJ2-3
V gene: TRBV7-6
D gene: TRBD2
CDR3 protein: CASSLTASGGLTDTQYF
CDR3 DNA: TGTGCCAGCAGCTTGACCGCCAGCGGGGGGCTCACAGATACGCAGTATTTT

clone size: NA
J gene: TRBJ1-1
V gene: TRBV28
D gene: TRBD1
CDR3 protein: CASSPRQGAPDTEAFF
CDR3 DNA: TGTGCCAGCAGTCCCCGACAGGGGGCGCCGGACACTGAAGCTTTCTTT

clone size: once
J gene: TRBJ1-3
V gene: TRBV5-1
D gene: NA
CDR3 protein: CATPDTIYF
CDR3 DNA: TGCGCCACCCCCGACACCATATATTTT

clone size: NA
J gene: TRBJ2-1
V gene: TRBV7-9
D gene: TRBD2
CDR3 protein: CASSLGRSAGLTYNEQFF
CDR3 DNA: TGTGCCAGCAGCTTAGGGCGATCAGCGGGGCTTACCTACAATGAGCAGTTCTTC

clone size: NA
J gene: TRBJ1-1
V gene: TRBV6-1
D gene: NA
CDR3 protein: CASSEETGNTEAFF
CDR3 DNA: TGTGCCAGCAGTGAAGAAACAGGTAACACTGAAGCTTTCTTT

clone size: NA
J gene: TRBJ2-2
V gene: TRBV29-1
D gene: TRBD2
CDR3 protein: CSGAAGVSNTGELFF
CDR3 DNA: TGCAGCGGGGCAGCGGGAGTGAGTAACACCGGGGAGCTGTTTTTT

clone size: NA
J gene: TRBJ2-1
V gene: TRBV6-4
D gene: TRBD2
CDR3 protein: CATTSGEANEQFF
CDR3 DNA: TGTGCCACTACTAGCGGAGAAGCCAATGAGCAGTTCTTC

clone size: NA
J gene: TRBJ2-5
V gene: TRBV6-6
D gene: TRBD1
CDR3 protein: CATLGTVQETQYF
CDR3 DNA: TGTGCCACCCTGGGGACAGTGCAAGAGACCCAGTACTTC

clone size: NA
J gene: TRBJ1-1
V gene: TRBV21-1
D gene: NA
CDR3 protein: CASSNRAGGAFF
CDR3 DNA: TGTGCCAGCAGCAATCGGGCAGGGGGAGCTTTCTTT

clone size: NA
J gene: TRBJ1-3
V gene: TRBV6-1
D gene: TRBD1
CDR3 protein: CASSDNRQGGNTIYF
CDR3 DNA: TGTGCCAGCAGCGACAACCGACAGGGAGGAAACACCATATATTTT

clone size: NA
J gene: TRBJ1-5
V gene: TRBV12-5
D gene: TRBD1
CDR3 protein: CASGHTDRGFREDQPQHF
CDR3 DNA: TGTGCTAGTGGACATACCGACAGGGGATTCCGGGAGGATCAGCCCCAGCATTTT

clone size: once
J gene: TRBJ1-2
V gene: TRBV13
D gene: TRBD1
CDR3 protein: CASSPLFRDSPYGYTF
CDR3 DNA: TGTGCCAGCAGTCCTCTTTTTAGGGACAGCCCCTATGGCTACACCTTC

clone size: NA
J gene: TRBJ2-1
V gene: TRBV6-5
D gene: TRBD2
CDR3 protein: CASSRGGAANEQFF
CDR3 DNA: TGTGCCTCTTCTCGGGGGGGCGCGGCCAATGAGCAGTTCTTC

clone size: NA
J gene: TRBJ2-2
V gene: TRBV11-3
D gene: TRBD2
CDR3 protein: CASSFTLLAGGGVTGELFF
CDR3 DNA: TGTGCCAGCAGCTTTACGCTCCTAGCGGGAGGTGGGGTCACCGGGGAGCTGTTTTTT

clone size: NA
J gene: TRBJ2-5
V gene: TRBV11-2
D gene: TRBD2
CDR3 protein: CASSETSRETQYF
CDR3 DNA: TGTGCCAGCAGCGAGACTAGCAGAGAGACCCAGTACTTC

clone size: NA
J gene: TRBJ1-2
V gene: TRBV29-1
D gene: TRBD1
CDR3 protein: CSVEDRVVYGYTF
CDR3 DNA: TGCAGCGTTGAGGACAGGGTTGTCTATGGCTACACCTTC

clone size: NA
J gene: TRBJ2-7
V gene: TRBV5-1
D gene: TRBD1
CDR3 protein: CASSRTGTYEQYF
CDR3 DNA: TGCGCCAGCAGTCGGACAGGAACCTACGAGCAGTACTTC

clone size: NA
J gene: TRBJ1-5
V gene: TRBV6-1
D gene: NA
CDR3 protein: CASSATRARALNQPQHF
CDR3 DNA: TGTGCCAGCAGTGCCACCCGGGCGAGGGCGCTTAATCAGCCCCAGCATTTT

clone size: NA
J gene: TRBJ2-1
V gene: TRBV2
D gene: NA
CDR3 protein: CASISYEGLEFF
CDR3 DNA: TGTGCCAGCATATCCTATGAGGGCCTGGAGTTCTTC

clone size: NA
J gene: TRBJ1-1
V gene: TRBV14
D gene: TRBD1
CDR3 protein: CASSQLQGANTEAFF
CDR3 DNA: TGTGCCAGCAGCCAGTTACAGGGGGCGAACACTGAAGCTTTCTTT

clone size: NA
J gene: TRBJ1-1
V gene: TRBV7-9
D gene: NA
CDR3 protein: CASSLLTEAFF
CDR3 DNA: TGTGCCAGCAGCTTACTAACTGAAGCTTTCTTT

clone size: NA
J gene: TRBJ2-7
V gene: TRBV9
D gene: NA
CDR3 protein: CASGSEQYF
CDR3 DNA: TGTGCCAGCGGGAGCGAGCAGTACTTC

clone size: NA
J gene: TRBJ2-7
V gene: TRBV28
D gene: NA
CDR3 protein: CASHDSAYEQYF
CDR3 DNA: TGTGCCAGCCACGACAGCGCCTACGAGCAGTACTTC

clone size: NA
J gene: TRBJ2-1
V gene: TRBV5-4
D gene: NA
CDR3 protein: CASSLVGVGSYNEQFF
CDR3 DNA: TGTGCCAGCAGCTTGGTAGGGGTAGGGTCCTACAATGAGCAGTTCTTC

clone size: NA
J gene: TRBJ2-3
V gene: TRBV15
D gene: NA
CDR3 protein: CATSGGLAADTQYF
CDR3 DNA: TGTGCCACCAGCGGGGGGTTAGCCGCAGATACGCAGTATTTT

clone size: NA
J gene: TRBJ2-1
V gene: TRBV7-6
D gene: TRBD1
CDR3 protein: CASSSGQYLNEQFF
CDR3 DNA: TGTGCCAGCAGCTCGGGACAGTACTTAAATGAGCAGTTCTTC

clone size: NA
J gene: TRBJ2-7
V gene: TRBV2
D gene: NA
CDR3 protein: CASLTYRESGEQYF
CDR3 DNA: TGTGCCAGCCTGACCTACAGGGAATCGGGCGAGCAGTACTTC

clone size: NA
J gene: TRBJ1-2
V gene: TRBV15
D gene: NA
CDR3 protein: CATSRVGDISYGYTF
CDR3 DNA: TGTGCCACCAGCAGAGTAGGGGACATTAGCTATGGCTACACCTTC

clone size: NA
J gene: TRBJ2-3
V gene: TRBV18
D gene: NA
CDR3 protein: CASSLIPGLRYF
CDR3 DNA: TGTGCCAGCTCCTTAATACCGGGTCTGAGGTATTTT

clone size: few
J gene: TRBJ1-1
V gene: TRBV6-5
D gene: TRBD1
CDR3 protein: CASSYRARGRNTEAFF
CDR3 DNA: TGTGCCAGCAGCTACCGAGCCAGGGGGAGGAACACTGAAGCTTTCTTT

clone size: NA
J gene: TRBJ2-7
V gene: TRBV4-2
D gene: TRBD2
CDR3 protein: CASSQKTSGGYEQYF
CDR3 DNA: TGTGCCAGCAGCCAAAAGACTAGCGGGGGTTACGAGCAGTACTTC

clone size: NA
J gene: TRBJ2-2
V gene: TRBV19
D gene: NA
CDR3 protein: CASSISTVTGMIGELFF
CDR3 DNA: TGTGCCAGTAGTATCAGTACCGTAACAGGAATGATCGGGGAGCTGTTTTTT

clone size: NA
J gene: TRBJ1-1
V gene: TRBV19
D gene: NA
CDR3 protein: CASSIRGARTEAFF
CDR3 DNA: TGTGCCAGTAGTATACGGGGGGCGAGGACTGAAGCTTTCTTT

clone size: NA
J gene: TRBJ2-2
V gene: TRBV9
D gene: TRBD2
CDR3 protein: CASSQSGGLAGELFF
CDR3 DNA: TGTGCCAGCAGCCAAAGCGGGGGATTAGCCGGGGAGCTGTTTTTT

clone size: NA
J gene: TRBJ2-7
V gene: TRBV28
D gene: NA
CDR3 protein: CASSPPGGFDEQYF
CDR3 DNA: TGTGCCAGCAGTCCCCCGGGCGGGTTCGACGAGCAGTACTTC

clone size: NA
J gene: TRBJ2-5
V gene: TRBV27
D gene: NA
CDR3 protein: CASSLSIPGTQYF
CDR3 DNA: TGTGCCAGCAGTTTATCGATACCCGGGACCCAGTACTTC

clone size: NA
J gene: TRBJ2-1
V gene: TRBV28
D gene: TRBD2
CDR3 protein: CASSFTVSGRHNEQFF
CDR3 DNA: TGTGCCAGCAGTTTCACAGTTAGCGGGAGGCACAATGAGCAGTTCTTC

clone size: NA
J gene: TRBJ2-1
V gene: TRBV7-9
D gene: TRBD2
CDR3 protein: CASSRTSGGLNEQFF
CDR3 DNA: TGTGCCAGCAGCCGGACTAGCGGGGGGCTCAATGAGCAGTTCTTC

clone size: NA
J gene: TRBJ2-7
V gene: TRBV6-5
D gene: TRBD2
CDR3 protein: CASSYEAGASYEQYF
CDR3 DNA: TGTGCCAGCAGTTACGAAGCGGGAGCATCCTACGAGCAGTACTTC

clone size: NA
J gene: TRBJ1-1
V gene: TRBV2
D gene: NA
CDR3 protein: CASRGQGTEAFF
CDR3 DNA: TGTGCCAGCAGGGGCCAGGGTACTGAAGCTTTCTTT

clone size: NA
J gene: TRBJ2-7
V gene: TRBV27
D gene: NA
CDR3 protein: CASSLRQGREQYF
CDR3 DNA: TGTGCCAGCAGTTTAAGGCAGGGGCGGGAGCAGTACTTC

clone size: NA
J gene: TRBJ2-7
V gene: TRBV4-1
D gene: TRBD1
CDR3 protein: CASSPGGYEQYF
CDR3 DNA: TGCGCCAGCAGCCCAGGGGGCTACGAGCAGTACTTC

clone size: NA
J gene: TRBJ1-2
V gene: TRBV14
D gene: NA
CDR3 protein: CASSPRGRDGYTF
CDR3 DNA: TGTGCCAGCAGCCCCAGGGGTAGAGATGGCTACACCTTC

clone size: medium-sized
J gene: TRBJ2-1
V gene: TRBV6-4
D gene: TRBD2
CDR3 protein: CASSPRGGSGDEQFF
CDR3 DNA: TGTGCCAGCAGCCCACGGGGAGGGTCTGGGGATGAGCAGTTCTTC

clone size: NA
J gene: TRBJ1-5
V gene: TRBV18
D gene: NA
CDR3 protein: CASSPPGQPQHF
CDR3 DNA: TGTGCCAGCTCACCACCCGGTCAGCCCCAGCATTTT

clone size: NA
J gene: TRBJ1-1
V gene: TRBV9
D gene: NA
CDR3 protein: CASSVAGAEAFF
CDR3 DNA: TGTGCCAGCAGCGTAGCAGGGGCTGAAGCTTTCTTT

clone size: NA
J gene: TRBJ2-1
V gene: TRBV4-2
D gene: NA
CDR3 protein: CASSPDALVNNEQFF
CDR3 DNA: TGTGCCAGCAGCCCAGACGCGCTAGTAAACAATGAGCAGTTCTTC

clone size: once
J gene: TRBJ2-3
V gene: TRBV5-8
D gene: TRBD1
CDR3 protein: CASSYDRGTDTQYF
CDR3 DNA: TGTGCCAGCAGCTACGACAGGGGGACCGATACGCAGTATTTT

clone size: NA
J gene: TRBJ2-7
V gene: TRBV27
D gene: TRBD1
CDR3 protein: CASSSKSTGVHEQYF
CDR3 DNA: TGTGCCAGCAGTTCCAAAAGTACAGGGGTTCACGAGCAGTACTTC

clone size: NA
J gene: TRBJ2-2
V gene: TRBV7-9
D gene: NA
CDR3 protein: CASSRGRAGELFF
CDR3 DNA: TGTGCCAGCAGCCGAGGCAGGGCCGGGGAGCTGTTTTTT

clone size: NA
J gene: TRBJ2-1
V gene: TRBV7-9
D gene: TRBD2
CDR3 protein: CASSPTSGRARNEQFF
CDR3 DNA: TGTGCCAGCAGCCCGACTAGCGGGAGGGCCAGGAATGAGCAGTTCTTC